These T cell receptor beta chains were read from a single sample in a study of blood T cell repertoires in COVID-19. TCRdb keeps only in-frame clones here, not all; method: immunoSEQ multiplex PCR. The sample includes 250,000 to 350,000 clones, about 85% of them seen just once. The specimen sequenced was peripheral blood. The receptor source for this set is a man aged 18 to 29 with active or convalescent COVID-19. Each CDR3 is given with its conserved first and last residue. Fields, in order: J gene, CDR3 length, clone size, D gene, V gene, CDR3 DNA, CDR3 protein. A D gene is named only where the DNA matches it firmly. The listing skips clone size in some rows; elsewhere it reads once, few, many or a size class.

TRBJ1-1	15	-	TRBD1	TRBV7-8	TGTGCCAGCAGCCCAGCGACAGGGGTGAACACTGAAGCTTTCTTT	CASSPATGVNTEAFF
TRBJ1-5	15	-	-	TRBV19	TGTGCCAGTAGTATTGCGGGCAGGGGCCGAGAGCCCCAGCATTTT	CASSIAGRGREPQHF
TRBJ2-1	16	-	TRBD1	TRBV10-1	TGCGCCAGCAGCTATCTAACAGGGGGCGCCCACAATGAGCAGTTCTTC	CASSYLTGGAHNEQFF
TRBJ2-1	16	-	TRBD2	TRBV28	TGTGCCAGCAGTTTGAGTGAGGGGACTAGATTAGGTGAGCAGTTCTTC	CASSLSEGTRLGEQFF
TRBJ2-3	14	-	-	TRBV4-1	TGCGCCAGCAGCCAAGAACAAGGCACAGATACGCAGTATTTT	CASSQEQGTDTQYF
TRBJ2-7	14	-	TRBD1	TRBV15	TGTGCCACCAGCACCTTCGGGACAGCCTACGAGCAGTACTTC	CATSTFGTAYEQYF
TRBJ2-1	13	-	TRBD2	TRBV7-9	TGTGCCAGCAGTCCCGGGACTAGCGATTCGCAGTTCTTC	CASSPGTSDSQFF
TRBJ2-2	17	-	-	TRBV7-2	TGTGCCAGCAGCTTCCGCGCCCAACTAACATCCTCAGGGGAGCTGTTTTTT	CASSFRAQLTSSGELFF
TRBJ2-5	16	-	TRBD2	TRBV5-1	TGCGCCAGCAGCGCCGGACTAGCGGAGTACCAAGAGACCCAGTACTTC	CASSAGLAEYQETQYF
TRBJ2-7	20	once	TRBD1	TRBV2	TGTGCCAGCAGTGAAGCGCTTCGGGACAGGGGGCGAGGATCCCTCTACGAGCAGTACTTC	CASSEALRDRGRGSLYEQYF
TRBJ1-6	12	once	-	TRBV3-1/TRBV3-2	TGTGCCAGCAGTGTCTCGGGTTCACCCCTCCACTTT	CASSVSGSPLHF
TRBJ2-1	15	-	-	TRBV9	TGTGCCAGCAGCGTAGAGGGGGGGCCTTACAATGAGCAGTTCTTC	CASSVEGGPYNEQFF
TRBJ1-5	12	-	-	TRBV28	TGTGCCAGCAGTTTCTTGAATCAGCCCCAGCATTTT	CASSFLNQPQHF
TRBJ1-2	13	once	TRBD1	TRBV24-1	TGTGCCACCAGTGACAGGACAGGGTATGGCTACACCTTC	CATSDRTGYGYTF
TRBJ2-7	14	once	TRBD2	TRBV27	TGTGCCAGCAGTCCGAGACTAGCGGCCTACGAGCAGTACTTC	CASSPRLAAYEQYF